The sequence of this TCR beta chain was determined in a study of post-analysis software for immune sequencing data. The table lists this clonotype with many counts. Its antigen is undetermined. Study observations and caveats: When patients were compared with controls, a handful of TRBV segments were more frequent, TRBV5-6, TRBV5-1 and TRBV20-1 among them.

Prepared TCR beta cDNA libraries contained unique molecular identifiers. TCRdb fed the PCR reads into MiXCR, producing one record per CDR3 protein. This table holds roughly 200,000 distinct CDR3 sequences, around 29% found once. The CDR3 has 8 residues. CDR1 SQVTM and CDR2 ANQGSEA come from the germline V gene. The sample taken for sequencing was blood. This chain uses TRBV29-1 with TRBJ2-7; unclear D gene. This receptor was identified in a girl younger than 18 with multiple sclerosis. The CDR3 sequence is CRFYEQYF. The CDR3 bases are TGCAGATTCTACGAGCAGTACTTC.